This TCR beta chain was captured by sequencing in a study of blood T cell repertoires in COVID-19. Across the study: The origin of the acute and convalescent COVID-19 samples was the United States, Italy and Spain. Sample material is recorded as cDNA or gDNA derived from T cells, B-cell-depleted T cells, or PBMCs.

As originally analysed: For nucleated cells, counts were estimated from reference gene primer amplification. The data were produced by immunoSEQ multiplex PCR, yet TCRdb's version contains in-frame clones alone and is incomplete. The V and J calls and clone size come from that table; D and trimming were worked out from the DNA. The sample yields 65,000 to 70,000 clones, 80% to 90% seen once. CDR1 and CDR2 (germline): GTSNPN, SVGIG (reference sequence). After removal of 5 bases from V and 4 bases from J, the junction contained 5 bases not matched to a gene. The CDR3 runs to 13 residues. Source material: peripheral blood. The TCR was taken from a human donor in a cohort sampled during active COVID-19. The chain recombines TRBV30 with TRBJ1-2, with 9 bases fitting TRBD1. Here the CDR3 reads CAWGQGYSYGYTF. The CDR3 DNA reads TGTGCCTGGGGACAGGGGTATTCCTATGGCTACACCTTC.